This T cell receptor (beta chain) was found in a study of blood T cells in healthy people across ages. The authors ran a second PCR of roughly 6 to 12 cycles using a sample-barcoded 5' primer and a J-beta primer mix. The template-switch adaptor, which had 12 random nucleotides, put a tag on each cDNA molecule. TCRdb independently ran MiXCR on the 5' RACE reads; one entry per CDR3 protein. This sample has some 900,000 distinct CDR3 sequences, with about 48% found just once. Whole-study findings and limits: Versus aged donors, long-lived donors had higher diversity and more naive CD4+ cells. Older age went with lower TCR beta diversity per million T cells, in a roughly linear way.

Remarks on this clonotype: Its antigen is unknown. One end of the junction fails to match germline, which may point to a read error.

The authors drew 8 to 10 milliliters of peripheral blood from each donor. The germline V gene encodes CDR1 MDHEN and CDR2 SYDVKM. The CDR3 has 13 residues. Sequenced sample: blood. V and J are TRBV28 and TRBJ2-7, with D unresolved. This TCR came from a man aged 25 to 45 in good health. CDR3: CAGSFPPPAEQYF. CDR3 coding DNA: TGTGCCGGCAGTTTCCCACCCCCGGCCGAGCAGTACTTC.